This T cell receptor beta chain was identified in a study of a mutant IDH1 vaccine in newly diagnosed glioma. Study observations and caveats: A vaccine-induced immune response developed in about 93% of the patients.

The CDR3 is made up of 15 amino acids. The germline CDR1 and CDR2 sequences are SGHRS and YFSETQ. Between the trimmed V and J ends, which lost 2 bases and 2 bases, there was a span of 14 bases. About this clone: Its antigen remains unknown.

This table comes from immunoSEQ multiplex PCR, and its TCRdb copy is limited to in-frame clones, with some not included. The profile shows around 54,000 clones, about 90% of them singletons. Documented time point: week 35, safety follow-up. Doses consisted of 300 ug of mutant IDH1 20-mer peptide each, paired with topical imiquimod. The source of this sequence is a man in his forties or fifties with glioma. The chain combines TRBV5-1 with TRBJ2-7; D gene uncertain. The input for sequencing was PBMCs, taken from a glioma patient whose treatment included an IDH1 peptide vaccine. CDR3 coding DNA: TGCGCCAGCAGCTTAGTGGGCCGGCCCACCTACGAGCAGTACTTC. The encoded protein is CASSLVGRPTYEQYF.